Shown below are 18 T cell receptor beta chains from a single sample sequenced in a study of cytomegalovirus exposure and HLA in healthy donors. Primers for the PCR totalled 60 Vbeta and 13 Jbeta. Clones were read by immunoSEQ multiplex PCR, and TCRdb kept only the in-frame ones, dropping some. The table records over 150,000 clones, about three quarters of them present only once. Sample: PBMCs. These receptors came from a woman aged 40 to 55 in good health and CMV-seropositive.

The chain joins TRBV19 to TRBJ2-7; 9 bases are a match to TRBD2. Germline CDR1 is LNHDA and CDR2 is SQIVND (reference sequence). After removal of 3 bases from V and 7 bases from J, the junction contained 7 bases not matched to a gene. CDR3 length: 14 residues. CDR3 amino acids: CASSMELAGTEQYF. DNA for the CDR3: TGTGCCAGTAGTATGGAGCTAGCGGGAACGGAGCAGTACTTC.

J is TRBJ2-3 and V is TRBV5-6, with D maybe TRBD1 (5 bases). The CDR3 spans 16 residues. Trimming took 4 bases from V and 2 from J, leaving 17 bases between them. Germline V lookup: CDR1 SGHDT, CDR2 YYEEEE. CDR3 nucleotide sequence: TGTGCCAGCAGCGGTACAGGTGATTACTACACAGATACGCAGTATTTT. The encoded protein is CASSGTGDYYTDTQYF.

With respect to this clone: Other nucleotide sequences in the sample specify the same CDR3. The chain employs TRBV5-1 and TRBJ2-7; TRBD2 agrees at 7 bases. Germline lookup yields CDR1 SGHRS and CDR2 YFSETQ. The J segment lost 4 bases and the V segment lost 3 bases, leaving 1 base of the junction unmatched. This CDR3 has 12 amino acids. The CDR3 DNA reads as TGCGCCAGCAGCTCGGGGGGTTACGAGCAGTACTTC. Encoded protein: CASSSGGYEQYF.

This clone was picked up a small number of times. This sequence joins TRBV29-1 and TRBJ2-5, with D possibly being TRBD1 (5 bases). This CDR3 region has 12 residues. V shed 1 base and J shed 3 bases, with 6 bases lying between them. CDR1 is SQVTM and CDR2 is ANQGSEA in the germline V gene. Here the CDR3 reads CSVEGGEETQYF. CDR3 nucleotides: TGCAGCGTTGAAGGGGGCGAAGAGACCCAGTACTTC. Drawing the rest from reference TRBV29-1 and TRBJ2-5, the complete variable domain is SAVISQKPSRDICQRGTSLTIQCQVDSQVTMMFWYRQQPGQSLTLIATANQGSEATYESGFVIDKFPISRPNLTFSTLTVSNMSPEDSSIYLCSVEGGEETQYFGPGTRLLVL.

The chain combines TRBV10-3 with TRBJ2-1; 8 nucleotides line up with TRBD2. CDR3 length: 15 amino acids. Germline V gives CDR1 ENHRY, CDR2 SYGVKD. V lost 4 bases to trimming and J lost 1 base; unmatched junction nucleotides: 3. This CDR3 is CAISGGGGSYNEQFF. CDR3 DNA sequence: TGTGCCATCAGTGGGGGCGGGGGGTCCTACAATGAGCAGTTCTTC.

This clone was seen only a few times. The V call is TRBV4-2, the J call TRBJ2-7; 12 bases are shared with TRBD2. Germline CDR1 LGHNA, CDR2 YNFKEQ. J lost 1 base, V lost 5 bases, and 3 bases had no gene match. There are 15 residues in the CDR3. Written as DNA, the CDR3 is TGTGCCAGCAGCTCAGGGACTAGCGGGTCCTACGAGCAGTACTTC. Residues: CASSSGTSGSYEQYF.

This clone was recorded a few times. The chain couples TRBV5-4 to TRBJ2-5; 8 nucleotides line up with TRBD2. Germline V gene sequence: CDR1 SGHNT, CDR2 YYREEE (reference sequence). V lost 4 bases and J lost 2; bases outside the gene matches: 7. The CDR3 is made up of 15 amino acids. DNA for the CDR3: TGTGCCAGCAGCCCCGCAGCGGGAGATCAAGAGACCCAGTACTTC. Translation gives CASSPAAGDQETQYF.

The J gene is TRBJ1-3, the V gene TRBV18; D uncertain. This CDR3 is built from 15 residues. The V gene lost 3 bases and the J gene lost 0 bases, with 9 bases spanning the gap. The germline V gene has CDR1 KGHSH and CDR2 LQKENI. The DNA of the CDR3 is TGTGCCAGCTCACCGACTACTGGCTCTGGAAACACCATATATTTT. Its protein product is CASSPTTGSGNTIYF.

This clone was seen a single time. The chain employs TRBV6-5 and TRBJ2-7; weak D call: TRBD2 (6 bases). This CDR3 comprises 14 residues. Germline CDR1 MNHEY, CDR2 SVGAGI. V was trimmed by 6 bases and J by 4 bases, leaving 16 bases between them. The DNA of the CDR3 is TGTGCCAGCAGGGGGTACGGAGGGATTTACGAGCAGTACTTC. It is translated as CASRGYGGIYEQYF.

This clone was observed a few times. The chain recombines TRBV7-5 with TRBJ2-1; TRBD2, the table's D call, lacks a check against the DNA. TRBV7-5 is noted as a pseudogene. This CDR3 is 14 amino acids long. This chain's CDR3 is CARSLAGGPNEQFF. The DNA for the CDR3 is TGTGCCAGAAGCTTAGCGGGAGGGCCGAATGAGCAGTTCTTC.

The V gene is TRBV7-2, the J gene TRBJ1-5; 7 bases fit TRBD1. V trimming: 5 bases; J trimming: 1 base; junction bases outside the gene matches: 8. This CDR3 is 16 amino acids long. Germline assignment: CDR1 SGHTA and CDR2 FQGNSA. CDR3 sequence: CASSPFLTGSNQPQHF. CDR3 DNA: TGTGCCAGCAGCCCCTTCTTGACAGGGAGCAATCAGCCCCAGCATTTT. Looking up the rest from reference TRBV7-2 and TRBJ1-5 gives the full variable domain: GAGVSQSPSNKVTEKGKDVELRCDPISGHTALYWYRQSLGQGLEFLIYFQGNSAPDKSGLPSDRFSAERTGGSVSTLTIQRTQQEDSAVYLCASSPFLTGSNQPQHFGDGTRLSIL.

The J gene is TRBJ2-7, the V gene TRBV25-1; 9 bases match TRBD2. The CDR3 has 13 residues. Germline trimming cut 9 bases from V and 6 bases from J; bases unmatched to any gene: 9. Germline CDR1 and CDR2: MGHDK and SYGVNS. The CDR3 nucleotides are TGTGCCAGTTCAATGGTAGCGGGAGTCGAGCAGTACTTC. Its protein product is CASSMVAGVEQYF.

V usage is TRBV6-4 and J usage is TRBJ2-5; D is perhaps TRBD2 (5 bases). The CDR3 totals 16 residues. Germline V gene sequence: CDR1 MRHNA, CDR2 SNTAGT. The V and J ends lost 2 bases and 4 bases respectively, with 17 bases between them. CDR3: CASSDLRLGGRETQYF. The CDR3, as DNA: TGTGCCAGCAGTGACCTCCGACTCGGCGGGCGAGAGACCCAGTACTTC.

The chain couples TRBV5-1 to TRBJ2-7; D is possibly TRBD1 (5 bases). The V gene lost 0 bases and the J gene lost 6 bases, with 16 bases spanning the gap. This CDR3 has 15 residues. Germline V lookup: CDR1 SGHRS, CDR2 YFSETQ. DNA of the CDR3: TGCGCCAGCAGCTTGGCCGATAGGGATGGGGCCGAGCAGTACTTC. The encoded protein is CASSLADRDGAEQYF.

The table lists this clone with a count of one. The V call is TRBV10-2, the J call TRBJ2-3, with 8 positions matching TRBD2. V was clipped by 2 bases and J by 3 bases; unmatched bases: 1. The CDR3 is 14 residues long. Looked up from germline, CDR1 is WSHSY and CDR2 is SAAADI. The CDR3 coding sequence is TGCGCCAGCAGTGAGGGCGGGGGGACAGATACGCAGTATTTT. Translated: CASSEGGGTDTQYF.

The rearrangement joins TRBV2 to TRBJ1-5, with D tentatively TRBD1 (6 bases). V lost 6 bases to trimming and J lost 2 bases, with 14 bases between them. Germline V gives CDR1 SNHLY, CDR2 FYNNEI. The CDR3 is made up of 15 amino acids. The CDR3, as DNA: TGTGCCAGCAGGTTACAGGGAGAGGGCAATCAGCCCCAGCATTTT. Its protein product is CASRLQGEGNQPQHF.

This sequence joins TRBV6-1 and TRBJ2-2; D is uncertain. The CDR3 runs 16 residues. Germline CDR1 and CDR2: MNHNS and SASEGT. V was cut by 3 bases and J by 2 bases, with 13 bases left in between. In DNA, the CDR3 is TGTGCCAGCAGTGATATTTCCAGAATCAACACCGGGGAGCTGTTTTTT. Its protein product is CASSDISRINTGELFF.

This clone was found a few times. The chain carries TRBV9 and TRBJ2-3, with TRBD2 identical over 10 bases. The CDR3 runs to 15 residues. Per the germline V gene, CDR1 is SGDLS and CDR2 is YYNGEE. Germline trimming cut 4 bases from V and 0 bases from J; bases unmatched to any gene: 2. CDR3 sequence: CASSLLAGSTDTQYF. Here the CDR3 DNA reads TGTGCCAGCAGCCTACTAGCGGGAAGCACAGATACGCAGTATTTT. Drawing the rest from reference TRBV9 and TRBJ2-3, the complete variable domain is DSGVTQTPKHLITATGQRVTLRCSPRSGDLSVYWYQQSLDQGLQFLIQYYNGEERAKGNILERFSAQQFPDLHSELNLSSLELGDSALYFCASSLLAGSTDTQYFGPGTRLTVL.